This entry is about one T cell receptor beta chain. Its cognate antigen is unknown. The sample originates from a study of cytomegalovirus exposure and HLA in healthy donors. Study outcomes and limitations: TCR beta sequences reportedly predicted most subjects' HLA-A and HLA-B alleles accurately. DRB1 showed the most TCR associations and HLA-C the fewest in a later analysis, as rates varied by HLA locus. A classifier reportedly called cytomegalovirus status with high sensitivity and specificity.

This PCR relied on a set of 60 Vbeta primers and 13 Jbeta primers. Profiling relied on immunoSEQ multiplex PCR, and the TCRdb table lists in-frame clones only, not all of them. The sample consists of 150,000 to 180,000 clones, 75% to 85% of them appearing once. V was clipped by 1 base and J by 1 base, with 16 bases between them. The CDR3 extends over 17 amino acids. Germline CDR1 is MDHEN and CDR2 is SYDVKM. The sample was PBMCs. The TCR was taken from a young man in good health and CMV-seropositive. This chain joins TRBV28 and TRBJ1-2; weak D call: TRBD1 (5 bases). The CDR3 reads CASSLSGLERNNYGYTF. CDR3 DNA sequence: TGTGCCAGCAGTTTATCAGGGTTAGAGAGGAATAACTATGGCTACACCTTC.